The clone carrying this T cell receptor beta chain was seen a few times. Germline assignment: CDR1 MDHEN and CDR2 SYDVKM. Unmatched junction bases numbered 2, after V lost 6 bases and J lost 1 base. This CDR3 contains 13 residues. This record comes from a study of cytomegalovirus exposure and HLA in healthy donors. Both 60 Vbeta primers and 13 Jbeta primers went into the PCR. The table came from immunoSEQ multiplex PCR; TCRdb's copy has only in-frame clones and leaves some out. The data show some 110,000 clones, with about an eighth seen just once and around 15% held by the top ten. The clonotype originates from a man aged 35 to 55 in good health and CMV-seropositive. Sequencing was performed on PBMCs. The gene calls are TRBV28 and TRBJ2-7, with 8 bases fitting TRBD2. This chain's CDR3 is CASRLAESYEQYF. CDR3 in DNA: TGTGCCAGCAGACTAGCGGAATCCTACGAGCAGTACTTC.